A selection of T cell receptor beta chains follows, all from one sample in a study of post-analysis software for immune sequencing data. TCRdb called the PCR reads again in MiXCR, with one record for every CDR3 protein. Of about 460,000 distinct CDR3 sequences in the sample, around 40% were seen once. The sample taken for sequencing was blood. These receptors were obtained from a girl aged 10-17 years with multiple sclerosis. The CDR3 runs from the conserved cysteine through the conserved F or W. The order of the fields is V gene, J gene, clone size, CDR3 protein. Clone size appears in some rows only: once, few, many, or a class for an expanded clone.

>TRBV13|TRBJ2-1|NA
CACSLGRGSLSYNEQFF
>TRBV20-1|TRBJ2-1|few
CSARVPGTSSREQFF
>TRBV12-3/TRBV12-4|TRBJ1-5|few
CASREQISNQPQHF
>TRBV28|TRBJ1-5|NA
CASAAGPNQPQHF
>TRBV12-1|TRBJ1-5|NA
CASSFLRAGGMDQPQHF
>TRBV10-3|TRBJ2-3|NA
CAISAAGEGTDTQYF
>TRBV5-1|TRBJ2-7|few
CASSRAGTGGYEQYF
>TRBV27|NA|NA
CASSPFPGGYEQYF
>TRBV5-1|TRBJ2-1|once
CASTSGTRHYNEQFF
>TRBV6-2/TRBV6-3|TRBJ2-5|few
CASRLHGEETQYF
>TRBV7-3|TRBJ2-1|NA
CASSTGTSGGEQFF
>TRBV12-3/TRBV12-4|TRBJ1-2|few
CASSPHWTGYGYTF
>TRBV5-5|TRBJ2-5|NA
CAGSVDSGATQYF
>TRBV28|TRBJ1-6|few
CASRQRPAYNSPLHF
>TRBV20-1|TRBJ2-7|NA
CSALAKGPYEQYF
>TRBV20-1|TRBJ1-2|few
CSGTGNYGYTF
>TRBV29-1|TRBJ2-1|few
CSVEQKYNEQFF
>TRBV27|TRBJ2-7|NA
CASSLNYYYEQYF
>TRBV18|TRBJ1-4|once
CASSPPGPNEKLFF
>TRBV12-3/TRBV12-4|TRBJ1-2|NA
CASSLAGPLGYTF
>TRBV5-6|TRBJ2-2|NA
CASSLAWTSGNTGERFF
>TRBV10-1|TRBJ1-5|NA
CASSESDQPQHF
>TRBV7-6|TRBJ2-7|NA
CASSLVVGTGDREQYF
>TRBV4-2|TRBJ1-2|NA
CASSQVAAGQGDGYTF
>TRBV27|TRBJ2-7|NA
CASGRAGSTYEQYF
>TRBV7-3|TRBJ2-3|many
CASSPLGRSTDTQYF
>TRBV28|TRBJ1-2|NA
CASGKDRPPGYTF
>TRBV7-7|TRBJ2-1|few
CASSSDRGTEQFF
>TRBV12-3/TRBV12-4|TRBJ1-4|NA
CASTIIATNEKLFF
>TRBV7-9|TRBJ2-4|few
CASSTGTSFRNIQYF
>TRBV6-5|TRBJ1-2|NA
CASRPGRGIYGHTF
>TRBV6-5|TRBJ2-5|NA
CASNKQGGERETQYF
>TRBV28|TRBJ1-1|NA
CASSPSHLMNTEAFF
>TRBV20-1|TRBJ2-7|NA
CSTRGSSYEQYF
>TRBV7-2|NA|NA
CASSQRYNVGEGRGTQYF
>TRBV25-1|TRBJ1-3|NA
CASSGRVSGNTIYF
>TRBV5-1|TRBJ2-1|NA
CASTLASGRNNEQFF
>TRBV6-2/TRBV6-3|TRBJ2-2|NA
CASSIDRNTGELFF
>TRBV5-6|TRBJ1-5|many
CASSLPGDQPQHF
>TRBV19|TRBJ2-3|NA
CASSIPGTGGDTQYF
>TRBV3-1|TRBJ1-1|NA
CASGWAGHTEAFF
>TRBV28|TRBJ1-2|NA
CASSLTGRRESWGYTF
>TRBV3-1|TRBJ2-1|NA
CASSLLRGGQFF
>TRBV20-1|TRBJ2-7|few
CSARVGSARSYEQYF
>TRBV7-3|TRBJ1-2|few
CASSLDGGRYGYTF
>TRBV28|TRBJ2-3|NA
CASSLGRTDTQYF
>TRBV5-4|TRBJ1-2|NA
CASSPGGTAYGYTF
>TRBV9|TRBJ2-1|NA
CASSVSPADNEQFF
>TRBV27|TRBJ2-1|NA
CASSLVAPTANEQFF
>TRBV11-2|TRBJ2-1|NA
CASSLALAGAGSNEQFF
>TRBV20-1|TRBJ1-1|once
CSASGRQYTEAFF
>TRBV6-5|TRBJ2-7|few
CASRQQSLSYEQYF
>TRBV3-1|TRBJ2-7|NA
CASSQPRDRAYEQYF
>TRBV2|NA|NA
CASSESSSYNEQYF
>TRBV4-3|TRBJ2-3|NA
CASSQGVPSGRDTQYF
>TRBV6-2/TRBV6-3|TRBJ2-7|NA
CASSYLEALTYEQYF
>TRBV20-1|TRBJ2-1|few
CSAQSGSPSYNEQFF
>TRBV2|TRBJ1-4|NA
CASSVDEKLFF